This TCR beta chain is from a study of cytomegalovirus exposure and HLA in healthy donors. V lost 6 bases and J 7 bases, leaving 15 bases between the germline ends. The length of the CDR3 is 13 residues. Germline V gene data show CDR1 as SGHTA and CDR2 as FQGNSA. Only in-frame clones appear in the TCRdb table, and some are missing; sequencing was by immunoSEQ multiplex PCR. The sample has 250,000 to 350,000 clones; approximately 91% are singletons. The clonotype was recovered from a man between 25 and 39 years old in good health and CMV-seronegative. Material for sequencing was PBMCs. The gene calls are TRBV7-2 and TRBJ1-2; unclear D gene. In DNA form, the CDR3 reads TGTGCCAGCAGGAGCGAAGGTGTAGGTGGCTACACCTTC. Amino acids: CASRSEGVGGYTF.